This paragraph reports one T cell receptor (beta chain). Its antigen is currently unknown. The sample comes from a study of cytomegalovirus exposure and HLA in healthy donors. Study-wide results and caveats: Prior analysis indicated that the majority of TCR beta V segments exhibited productivity approximately 87% or approximately 30% of the time.

PCR amplification relied on 60 Vbeta primers (plus 13 Jbeta primers). Repertoires were generated with immunoSEQ multiplex PCR, while TCRdb's copy carries only in-frame clones and drops some. The sample's table shows approximately 71,000 clones. The CDR3 is 14 amino acids. Germline assignment: CDR1 KGHSH and CDR2 LQKENI. V gave up 1 base and J gave up 0 bases, with 4 bases separating them. The source of this sequence is a female donor in good health and CMV-seropositive. V usage is TRBV18 and J usage is TRBJ1-3; no clear D gene. The sequenced sample was PBMCs. The CDR3 region is CASSPLISGNTIYF. The CDR3 coding sequence is TGTGCCAGCTCACCACTAATCTCTGGAAACACCATATATTTT. Using reference TRBV18 and TRBJ1-3 for the parts outside the CDR3, the full variable domain is NAGVMQNPRHLVRRRGQEARLRCSPMKGHSHVYWYRQLPEEGLKFMVYLQKENIIDESGMPKERFSAEFPKEGPSILRIQQVVRGDSAAYFCASSPLISGNTIYFGEGSWLTVV.